This entry lists 7 T cell receptor beta chains sequenced from one sample in a study of blood T cell repertoires in COVID-19. The data were produced by immunoSEQ multiplex PCR, yet TCRdb's version contains in-frame clones alone and is incomplete. Of 150,000 to 180,000 clones in the sample, 65% to 85% are singletons; the top ten hold 3.5% to 4.5%. The sample consisted of peripheral blood. These receptors came from a woman older than 75 with acute or convalescent COVID-19.

As for this clone: A junction end diverges from the germline sequence, so it may reflect a read error. This chain uses TRBV7-3 with TRBJ1-2; 8 bases are shared with TRBD1. The CDR3 contains 15 residues. CDR1 is SGHTA, CDR2 FQGTGA, per germline. As DNA, the CDR3 is TGTGCCAGCAGCCTAACCTCGGACAGGGCCTATGGCTACACCTTC. This sequence encodes CASSLTSDRAYGYTF.

V and J are TRBV14 and TRBJ1-3; possible D gene TRBD1, 6 bases. Trimming left V 1 base short and J 13 bases short, with 11 bases between. Germline V gene data show CDR1 as SGHDN and CDR2 as FVKESK. The CDR3 is made up of 12 amino acids. CDR3 DNA sequence: TGTGCCAGCAGCCAAGGGACAGCGAGGATATATTTT. It encodes CASSQGTARIYF. The complete variable domain, with remaining parts taken from reference TRBV14 and TRBJ1-3, reads EAGVTQFPSHSVIEKGQTVTLRCDPISGHDNLYWYRRVMGKEIKFLLHFVKESKQDESGMPNNRFLAERTGGTYSTLKVQPAELEDSGVYFCASSQGTARIYFGEGSWLTVV.

This chain links TRBV12-5 with TRBJ1-5; 11 bases are shared with TRBD1. This CDR3 contains 16 residues. After removal of 2 bases from V and 6 bases from J, the junction contained 6 bases not matched to a gene. Germline CDR1 reads LGHNT; CDR2 reads FRNRAP. CDR3 residues: CASGLQLGQGAQPQHF. In nucleotides, the CDR3 is TGTGCTAGTGGTTTGCAATTAGGACAGGGGGCTCAGCCCCAGCATTTT.

This CDR3 reads CASSLYYRSSQREFMEYGYTF. For the CDR3, the DNA is TGTGCCAGCAGCTTATATTACAGAAGTTCGCAAAGAGAATTTATGGAATATGGCTACACCTTC. This sequence joins TRBV7-8 and TRBJ1-2; no definite D call. V was shortened by 2 bases and J by 5 bases, with 33 bases between the two germline ends. The CDR3 sequence is 21 residues long. From germline, CDR1 is SGHVS and CDR2 FQNEAQ. The entire variable domain, with the rest obtained from reference TRBV7-8 and TRBJ1-2, is as follows: GAGVSQSPRYKVAKRGQDVALRCDPISGHVSLFWYQQALGQGPEFLTYFQNEAQLDKSGLPSDRFFAERPEGSVSTLKIQRTQQEDSAVYLCASSLYYRSSQREFMEYGYTFGSGTRLTVV.

This clone was observed a single time. The rearrangement uses TRBV13 and TRBJ2-1; 13 nucleotides align to TRBD2. CDR3 length: 14 amino acids. Germline-derived CDR1 and CDR2 are PRHDT and FYEKMQ (reference sequence). Losses at the gene ends were 0 bases for V and 11 bases for J; bases not matched to a gene: 1. CDR3 sequence (DNA): TGTGCCAGCAGCTTAGGCGGGACTAGCGGGAAGCAGTTCTTC. Protein: CASSLGGTSGKQFF.

This chain uses TRBV10-1 with TRBJ1-2; weak D call: TRBD1 (5 bases). The CDR3 sequence is 13 residues long. From germline, CDR1 is WNHNN and CDR2 SYGVQD (reference sequence). The germline V and J ends were trimmed by 6 bases and 3 bases, with 11 bases remaining between them. CDR3 sequence (DNA): TGCGCCAGCAGCGGGGGTCAAGACTATGGCTACACCTTC. Amino acids: CASSGGQDYGYTF.

The chain joins TRBV5-1 to TRBJ2-5, with 7 bases that match TRBD1. Germline CDR1 is SGHRS and CDR2 is YFSETQ. The CDR3 covers 16 residues. The trim removed 0 bases at V and 1 base at J, leaving 6 bases unmatched. This CDR3 is CASSLGQTGVQETQYF. The CDR3 DNA reads as TGCGCCAGCAGCTTGGGGCAAACAGGGGTCCAAGAGACCCAGTACTTC.